The following is a T cell receptor (beta chain) sequence with its context. A much larger clone sits a single nucleotide away, making a read error possible. This sample stems from a study of tumor and adjacent non-tumor tissue in lung cancer. Study-wide context: The cohort had roughly 12 adenocarcinoma, a couple of squamous cell and 1 small cell patients.

The CDR3 contains 12 residues. In germline, CDR1 is SGHVS, CDR2 FQNEAQ. No cell sorting was done before RNA was extracted from the tissue. Three rounds of nested PCR, following a modified ARM-PCR protocol, produced the TCRbeta library. TCRdb re-called the multiplex PCR reads through MiXCR, storing one row per CDR3 protein. The sample yields about 110,000 distinct CDR3 sequences, nearly 85% seen once. The V and J genes are TRBV7-8 and TRBJ2-1, with a weak D call TRBD1 (5 bases). This receptor was taken from a man between 70 and 80 years old with non-small cell lung cancer. Sequencing used lung tumor tissue. CDR3 coding DNA: TGTGGCAGCAGCTTAGGGGACAATGAGCAGTTCTTC. Amino acids: CGSSLGDNEQFF.